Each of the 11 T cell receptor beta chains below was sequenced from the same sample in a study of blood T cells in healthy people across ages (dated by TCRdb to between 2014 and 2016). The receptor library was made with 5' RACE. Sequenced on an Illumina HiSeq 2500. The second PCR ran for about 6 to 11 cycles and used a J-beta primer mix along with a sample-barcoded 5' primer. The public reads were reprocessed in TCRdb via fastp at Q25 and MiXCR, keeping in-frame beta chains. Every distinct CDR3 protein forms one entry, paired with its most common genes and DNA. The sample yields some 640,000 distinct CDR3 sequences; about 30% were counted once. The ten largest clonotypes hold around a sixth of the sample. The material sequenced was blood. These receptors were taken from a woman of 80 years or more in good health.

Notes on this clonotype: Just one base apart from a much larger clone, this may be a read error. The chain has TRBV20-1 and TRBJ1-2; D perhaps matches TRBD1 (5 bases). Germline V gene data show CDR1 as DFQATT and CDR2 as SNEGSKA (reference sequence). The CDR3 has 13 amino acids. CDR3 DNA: TGCGGTGCTTTAATCGGGACGCTCTATGGCTACACCTTC. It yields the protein CGALIGTLYGYTF.

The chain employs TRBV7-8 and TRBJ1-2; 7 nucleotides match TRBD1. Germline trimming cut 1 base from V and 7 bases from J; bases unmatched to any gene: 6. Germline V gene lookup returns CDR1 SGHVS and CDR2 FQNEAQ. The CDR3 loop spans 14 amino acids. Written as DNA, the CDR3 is TGTGCCAGCAGCTTAGACAGGGGCAAGGGTGGCTACACCTTC. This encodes CASSLDRGKGGYTF.

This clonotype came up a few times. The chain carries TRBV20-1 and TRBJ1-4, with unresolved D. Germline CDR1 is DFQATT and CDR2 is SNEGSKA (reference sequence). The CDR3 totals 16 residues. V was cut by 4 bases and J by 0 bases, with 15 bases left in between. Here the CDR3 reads CSAKASGSATNEKLFF. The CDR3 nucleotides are TGCAGTGCTAAAGCCTCTGGGAGTGCAACTAATGAAAAACTGTTTTTT.

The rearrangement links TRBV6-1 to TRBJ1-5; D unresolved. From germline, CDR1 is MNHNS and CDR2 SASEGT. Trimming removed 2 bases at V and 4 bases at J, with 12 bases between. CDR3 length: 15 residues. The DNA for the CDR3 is TGTGCCAGCAGTGAACAAGGGAGGCATAATCAGCCCCAGCATTTT. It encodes CASSEQGRHNQPQHF.

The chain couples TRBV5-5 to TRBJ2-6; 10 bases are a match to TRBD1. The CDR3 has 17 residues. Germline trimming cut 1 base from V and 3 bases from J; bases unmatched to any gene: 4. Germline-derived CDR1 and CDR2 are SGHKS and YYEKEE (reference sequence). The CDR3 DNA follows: TGTGCCAGCAGCTTGTGGACAGGGGGAATTGGGGCCAACGTCCTGACTTTC. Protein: CASSLWTGGIGANVLTF.

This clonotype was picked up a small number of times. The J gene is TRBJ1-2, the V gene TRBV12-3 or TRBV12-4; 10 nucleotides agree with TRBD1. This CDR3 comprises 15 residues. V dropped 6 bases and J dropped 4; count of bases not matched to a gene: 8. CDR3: CASRSRDRGPYGYTF. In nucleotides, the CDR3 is TGTGCCAGCAGGTCCCGGGACAGGGGACCCTATGGCTACACCTTC.

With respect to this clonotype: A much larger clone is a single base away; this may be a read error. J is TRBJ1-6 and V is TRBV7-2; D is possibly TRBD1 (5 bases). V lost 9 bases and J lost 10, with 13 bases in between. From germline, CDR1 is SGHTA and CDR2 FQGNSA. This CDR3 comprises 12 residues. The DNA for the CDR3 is TGTGCCAGGGGGGTTTTCGGGTCACCCCTCCACTTT. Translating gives CARGVFGSPLHF.

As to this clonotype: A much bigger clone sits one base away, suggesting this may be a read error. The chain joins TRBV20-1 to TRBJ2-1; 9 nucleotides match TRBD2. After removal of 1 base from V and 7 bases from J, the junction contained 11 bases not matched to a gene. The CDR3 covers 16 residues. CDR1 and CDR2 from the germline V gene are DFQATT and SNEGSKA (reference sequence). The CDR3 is CSARALGSGGCNEQFF. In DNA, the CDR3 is TGCAGTGCTAGAGCCCTGGGTAGCGGGGGTTGTAATGAGCAGTTCTTC.

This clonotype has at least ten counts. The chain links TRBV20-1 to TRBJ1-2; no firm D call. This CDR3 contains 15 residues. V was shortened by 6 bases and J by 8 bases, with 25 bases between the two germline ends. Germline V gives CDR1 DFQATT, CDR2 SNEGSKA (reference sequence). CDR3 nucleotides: TGCAGTGCGACCGGGAGGGAGTCGTCGAGTCGGGGCTACACCTTC. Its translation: CSATGRESSSRGYTF.

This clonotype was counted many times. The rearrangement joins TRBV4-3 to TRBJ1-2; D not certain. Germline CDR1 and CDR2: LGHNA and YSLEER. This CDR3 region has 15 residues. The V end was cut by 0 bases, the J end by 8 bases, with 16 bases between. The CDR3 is CASSQEVAIEGGYTF. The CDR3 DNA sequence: TGCGCCAGCAGCCAAGAAGTGGCGATAGAAGGCGGCTACACCTTC.

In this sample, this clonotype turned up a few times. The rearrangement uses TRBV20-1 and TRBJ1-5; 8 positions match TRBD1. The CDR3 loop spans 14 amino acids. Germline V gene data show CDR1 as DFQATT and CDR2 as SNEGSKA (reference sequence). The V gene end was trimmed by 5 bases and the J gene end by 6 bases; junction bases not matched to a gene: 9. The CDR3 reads CSAGDRRVGQPQHF. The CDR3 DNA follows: TGCAGTGCTGGGGACAGGAGGGTAGGTCAGCCCCAGCATTTT.